This T cell receptor beta chain was documented in a study of control samples from healthy donors and cancer patients. From germline, CDR1 is MDHEN and CDR2 SYDVKM. After removal of 7 bases from V and 4 bases from J, the junction contained 7 bases not matched to a gene. The CDR3 length is 15 residues. Using immunoSEQ multiplex PCR, the repertoire was profiled, and TCRdb retains in-frame clones only, with some absent. Of about 140,000 clones in the sample, around 94% were seen once. The sample taken for sequencing was blood. The sequence came from a man aged 40-49 years in good health. This chain connects TRBV28 to TRBJ1-4; 9 positions match TRBD1. CDR3 DNA sequence: TGTGCCAGCACGAAAACAGGGGGCCTTAATGAAAAACTGTTTTTT. It yields the protein CASTKTGGLNEKLFF.